The 10 T cell receptor beta chains below come from one sample, sequenced in a study of T cells after yellow fever vaccination. TCRdb called the 5' RACE reads again in MiXCR, with one record for every CDR3 protein. The table has 610,000 or so distinct CDR3 sequences, over 9% seen once. The material was PBMCs, obtained on the day of the yellow fever booster vaccination. These receptors all stem from a man aged 25-45 years who received the YFV17D yellow fever vaccine.

The chain employs TRBV6-1 and TRBJ2-7, with 10 bases aligning to TRBD2. This CDR3 is 14 amino acids long. V was pared by 6 bases and J by 5 bases, with 7 bases of the junction left unmatched. Germline V lookup: CDR1 MNHNS, CDR2 SASEGT. The CDR3 nucleotides read TGTGCCAGCAGGGCTAGCGGGAGTATCAACGAGCAGTACTTC. Protein product: CASRASGSINEQYF.

This chain joins TRBV29-1 and TRBJ1-2; possibly TRBD1 for D (6 bases). The CDR3 spans 12 residues. Germline-derived CDR1 and CDR2 are SQVTM and ANQGSEA. CDR3 in amino acids: CSCRQADYGYTF. CDR3 coding DNA: TGCAGTTGTAGACAGGCCGACTATGGCTACACCTTC. Together with reference TRBV29-1 and TRBJ1-2, the CDR3 gives the full variable domain: SAVISQKPSRDICQRGTSLTIQCQVDSQVTMMFWYRQQPGQSLTLIATANQGSEATYESGFVIDKFPISRPNLTFSTLTVSNMSPEDSSIYLCSCRQADYGYTFGSGTRLTVV.

This chain connects TRBV7-9 to TRBJ2-5; D gene unclear. Deletions cut 2 bases from V and 5 bases from J, with 9 bases between. Germline V lookup: CDR1 SEHNR, CDR2 FQNEAQ (reference sequence). There are 13 residues in the CDR3. The CDR3 DNA reads TGTGCCAGCAGCTTAACGGTCCCTGAGACCCAGTACTTC. This encodes CASSLTVPETQYF.

The sample holds a few counts of this clonotype. The V call is TRBV9, the J call TRBJ1-5; D is uncertain. Trimming cost V 3 bases and J 4 bases, with 8 bases left between them. CDR3 length equals 13 residues. Germline CDR1 SGDLS, CDR2 YYNGEE. The CDR3 DNA follows: TGTGCCAGCAGCGCAAGCCCGAATCAGCCCCAGCATTTT. Translating it yields CASSASPNQPQHF. Using reference TRBV9 and TRBJ1-5 for the parts outside the CDR3, the full variable domain is DSGVTQTPKHLITATGQRVTLRCSPRSGDLSVYWYQQSLDQGLQFLIQYYNGEERAKGNILERFSAQQFPDLHSELNLSSLELGDSALYFCASSASPNQPQHFGDGTRLSIL.

The J gene is TRBJ2-1, the V gene TRBV7-2; D remains unclear. The germline V gene has CDR1 SGHTA and CDR2 FQGNSA. This CDR3 region has 15 residues. V lost 1 base and J lost 2, with 9 bases in between. The CDR3, as DNA: TGTGCCAGCAGCTTAGGGCTAACGCCCTACAATGAGCAGTTCTTC. Encoded protein: CASSLGLTPYNEQFF. The full variable domain, its missing parts supplied by reference TRBV7-2 and TRBJ2-1, is GAGVSQSPSNKVTEKGKDVELRCDPISGHTALYWYRQSLGQGLEFLIYFQGNSAPDKSGLPSDRFSAERTGGSVSTLTIQRTQQEDSAVYLCASSLGLTPYNEQFFGPGTRLTVL.

The chain is built from TRBV6-5 and TRBJ2-7; a possible D gene is TRBD2 (6 bases). The V and J ends lost 3 bases and 5 bases respectively, with 17 bases between them. Germline CDR1 is MNHEY and CDR2 is SVGAGI. This CDR3 spans 15 amino acids. CDR3 in amino acids: CASSYEKTRKHEQYF. As DNA, the CDR3 is TGTGCCAGCAGTTATGAAAAGACTAGGAAACACGAGCAGTACTTC.

This clonotype has only a few counts. The V call is TRBV9, the J call TRBJ2-7, with 8 bases matching TRBD2. Looked up from germline, CDR1 is SGDLS and CDR2 is YYNGEE. This CDR3 is 14 amino acids long. The V and J ends lost 7 bases and 4 bases, in that order; junction bases with no gene match: 10. The CDR3 is CASSGGGAQYEQYF. The CDR3 DNA is TGTGCCAGCTCCGGGGGGGGCGCGCAGTACGAGCAGTACTTC. The complete variable domain, with remaining parts taken from reference TRBV9 and TRBJ2-7, reads DSGVTQTPKHLITATGQRVTLRCSPRSGDLSVYWYQQSLDQGLQFLIQYYNGEERAKGNILERFSAQQFPDLHSELNLSSLELGDSALYFCASSGGGAQYEQYFGPGTRLTVT.

This clonotype was counted many times. The rearrangement links TRBV20-1 to TRBJ1-5; D uncertain. The CDR3 has 17 amino acids. V was pared by 0 bases and J by 3 bases, with 18 bases between. Germline assignment: CDR1 DFQATT and CDR2 SNEGSKA (reference sequence). The DNA for the CDR3 is TGCAGTGCTAGAGATCGCCGCTCGGGCGGTCACAATCAGCCCCAGCATTTT. It specifies CSARDRRSGGHNQPQHF.

This clonotype was counted only a few times. The rearrangement links TRBV27 to TRBJ2-5; TRBD2 might be the D (7 bases). The V end was cut by 5 bases, the J end by 1 base, with 17 bases between. In germline, CDR1 is MNHEY, CDR2 SMNVEV (reference sequence). This CDR3 is built from 16 residues. The CDR3 is CASSGALGGGQETQYF. The CDR3 nucleotides read TGTGCCAGCAGTGGAGCTTTGGGAGGGGGCCAAGAGACCCAGTACTTC.

In this sample, this clonotype turned up many times. Here the CDR3 reads CAIGAGGSYNEQFF. The CDR3 DNA follows: TGTGCCATCGGGGCGGGAGGCTCCTACAATGAGCAGTTCTTC. This chain links TRBV10-3 with TRBJ2-1; 8 nucleotides match TRBD2. Germline V gene data show CDR1 as ENHRY and CDR2 as SYGVKD. The CDR3 is 14 amino acids. The V and J ends lost 8 bases and 0 bases, in that order; junction bases with no gene match: 3.